This T cell receptor beta chain is from a study of identical twins. TCRdb reprocessed the 5' RACE reads via MiXCR and lists one record per CDR3 protein. This table holds around 480,000 distinct CDR3 sequences, approximately 14% found once. This CDR3 has 13 residues. Germline values: CDR1 SGDLS, CDR2 YYNGEE. The V segment lost 4 bases and the J segment 8 bases; nucleotides outside the gene matches: 7. The same data also went into a second study, on yellow fever vaccine responses in identical twins.

Material: CD4+ T cells sorted from blood. The source is a woman aged 18-29 years in good health. The chain recombines TRBV9 with TRBJ1-2; 8 nucleotides align to TRBD1. The CDR3 protein is CASSSWTGKGYTF. The CDR3, as DNA: TGTGCCAGCAGCTCATGGACAGGGAAAGGCTACACCTTC.